Listed below are T cell receptor beta chains from one sample, sequenced in a study of persistence of HIV-infected CD4 T cells. Measured with immunoSEQ multiplex PCR; TCRdb has only the in-frame clones, and not every one. The table lists 15,000 to 25,000 clones, around three quarters of them singletons, with 6.5% to 8.5% in the top ten. No antigens are known for them. The input for sequencing was CD4+ T cells sorted from PBMCs after roughly 18-hour stimulation, taken from a patient who received antiretroviral therapy. These receptors came from an adult man with HIV who was CMV-seropositive. The CDR3 runs from the conserved cysteine through the conserved F or W. A D gene is named only where the DNA matches it firmly. A clone size is listed for some rows: how often the clone was seen (once, few, many), or a class if it is expanded.

. | TRBJ1-1 | 15 | TRBD1 | TRBV6-2/TRBV6-3 | CASSYSGRGPVEAFF | TGTGCCAGCAGTTACTCGGGCAGGGGGCCAGTTGAAGCTTTCTTT
. | TRBJ2-1 | 15 | TRBD2 | TRBV24-1 | CATSDPGGRSNEQFF | TGTGCCACCAGTGACCCCGGGGGGAGAAGCAATGAGCAGTTCTTC
. | TRBJ1-1 | 14 | TRBD1 | TRBV18 | CASSPGQGNTEAFF | TGTGCCAGCTCACCAGGACAGGGGAACACTGAAGCTTTCTTT
. | TRBJ2-7 | 15 | TRBD1 | TRBV7-2 | CASSSGQGNSYEQYF | TGTGCCAGCAGCTCCGGACAGGGCAACTCCTACGAGCAGTACTTC
. | TRBJ1-2 | 15 | TRBD1 | TRBV6-5 | CASSYSRDRGGGYTF | TGTGCCAGCAGTTACTCGCGGGACAGGGGTGGAGGCTACACCTTC
. | TRBJ2-7 | 15 | TRBD2 | TRBV2 | CASSAGGGGSYEQYF | TGTGCCAGCAGTGCCGGCGGGGGAGGCTCCTACGAGCAGTACTTC
once | TRBJ1-4 | 15 | . | TRBV7-9 | CASSLPIGAGEKLFF | TGTGCCAGCAGCTTACCGATAGGAGCGGGTGAAAAACTGTTTTTT
. | TRBJ2-5 | 13 | . | TRBV10-3 | CAISRGREETQYF | TGTGCCATTTCGAGGGGGCGGGAGGAGACCCAGTACTTC
. | TRBJ1-4 | 14 | . | TRBV19 | CASSPTGTNEKLFF | TGTGCCAGTAGTCCCACGGGAACTAATGAAAAACTGTTTTTT
. | TRBJ1-6 | 14 | . | TRBV9 | CASSTTGDNSPLHF | TGTGCCAGCAGCACGACAGGAGATAATTCACCCCTCCACTTT
. | TRBJ1-1 | 15 | . | TRBV28 | CASSFTGFMNTEAFF | TGTGCCAGCAGTTTTACAGGGTTCATGAACACTGAAGCTTTCTTT
once | TRBJ1-4 | 15 | . | TRBV2 | CASSDEQGTNEKLFF | TGTGCCAGCAGTGACGAACAGGGAACTAATGAAAAACTGTTTTTT
. | TRBJ1-1 | 18 | . | TRBV5-1 | CASSLEGFRLNLNTEAFF | TGCGCCAGCAGCTTGGAAGGTTTCCGTCTAAACCTTAACACTGAAGCTTTCTTT
. | TRBJ1-1 | 11 | . | TRBV29-1 | CSVLQRRRAFF | TGCAGCGTTCTACAGAGGAGGCGAGCTTTCTTT
. | TRBJ2-2 | 12 | . | TRBV3-1/TRBV3-2 | CASSHNTGELFF | TGTGCCAGCAGCCACAATACCGGGGAGCTGTTTTTT
. | TRBJ2-1 | 13 | . | TRBV7-9 | CASSLATTGEQFF | TGTGCCAGCAGCTTAGCCACGACAGGTGAGCAGTTCTTC
. | TRBJ1-2 | 14 | TRBD1 | TRBV27 | CASSGSGGTYGYTF | TGTGCCAGCAGTGGATCAGGGGGCACCTATGGCTACACCTTC
few | TRBJ1-4 | 16 | TRBD1 | TRBV5-1 | CASSSGQGETNEKLFF | TGCGCCAGCAGCTCCGGACAGGGTGAAACTAATGAAAAACTGTTTTTT
. | TRBJ1-5 | 14 | . | TRBV6-6 | CASSLQGFDQPQHF | TGTGCCAGCAGCCTACAGGGTTTCGATCAGCCCCAGCATTTT
. | TRBJ2-3 | 14 | . | TRBV5-1 | CASIRGGPTDTQYF | TGCGCCAGCATCAGGGGGGGCCCCACAGATACGCAGTATTTT
once | TRBJ1-1 | 15 | TRBD1 | TRBV6-5 | CASSFRTGLNTEAFF | TGTGCCAGCAGTTTCCGGACAGGCTTGAACACTGAAGCTTTCTTT
. | TRBJ1-6 | 15 | TRBD1 | TRBV7-8 | CASRRSGQYNSPLHF | TGTGCCAGCAGGAGGTCGGGACAGTATAATTCACCCCTCCACTTT
. | TRBJ1-1 | 12 | . | TRBV12-3/TRBV12-4 | CASSLPGNKAFF | TGTGCCAGCAGTTTACCGGGGAATAAAGCTTTCTTT
. | TRBJ1-5 | 15 | . | TRBV2 | CASKKATSDYQPQHF | TGTGCCAGTAAGAAGGCCACCTCCGACTATCAGCCCCAGCATTTT
. | TRBJ2-7 | 15 | TRBD1 | TRBV4-1 | CASSQEGTGLGEQYF | TGCGCCAGCAGCCAAGAGGGGACAGGGCTTGGGGAGCAGTACTTC
. | TRBJ2-2 | 15 | . | TRBV4-1 | CASSQDAGYTGELFF | TGCGCCAGCAGCCAAGACGCGGGTTACACCGGGGAGCTGTTTTTT
. | TRBJ2-7 | 15 | TRBD1 | TRBV9 | CASSVSGDRGYEQYF | TGTGCCAGCAGCGTATCGGGTGACAGGGGTTACGAGCAGTACTTC
. | TRBJ1-1 | 14 | TRBD1 | TRBV6-5 | CASSKDRASTEAFF | TGTGCCAGCAGCAAGGACAGGGCCAGTACTGAAGCTTTCTTT
. | TRBJ2-3 | 16 | . | TRBV5-1 | CASSLMAGASTDTQYF | TGCGCCAGCAGCTTGATGGCGGGGGCTAGCACAGATACGCAGTATTTT
. | TRBJ1-5 | 12 | . | TRBV20-1 | CSASYRGQPQHF | TGCAGTGCTAGTTATAGGGGTCAGCCCCAGCATTTT
. | TRBJ2-3 | 15 | . | TRBV7-9 | CASSLRGSNTDTQYF | TGTGCCAGCAGCTTAAGGGGCAGCAACACAGATACGCAGTATTTT
once | TRBJ1-4 | 18 | . | TRBV7-9 | CASSRTGTSPGANEKLFF | TGTGCCAGCAGCCGCACCGGGACATCTCCGGGGGCTAATGAAAAACTGTTTTTT
once | TRBJ2-7 | 17 | TRBD1 | TRBV10-3 | CAISEPPGTGGSYEQYF | TGTGCCATCAGTGAGCCACCGGGGACAGGTGGGTCCTACGAGCAGTACTTC
. | TRBJ2-2 | 17 | TRBD1 | TRBV5-5 | CASSLTGQGANTGELFF | TGTGCCAGCAGCTTGACCGGACAGGGGGCGAACACCGGGGAGCTGTTTTTT
. | TRBJ1-1 | 17 | . | TRBV4-2 | CASSQGWGEGGDTEAFF | TGTGCCAGCAGCCAAGGGTGGGGTGAGGGTGGGGACACTGAAGCTTTCTTT